This T cell receptor beta chain was sequenced in a study of blood T cell repertoires in COVID-19. Per the study methods: The authors estimated nucleated cell counts from reference gene primer amplification. Clones were read by immunoSEQ multiplex PCR, and TCRdb kept only the in-frame ones, dropping some. D and trimming were read from the DNA, whereas the V and J calls and clone size are those reported in that table. The repertoire consists of roughly 200,000 clones, with 75% to 85% occurring once and the leading ten covering 12%. Germline loops: CDR1 SEHNR, CDR2 FQNEAQ (reference sequence). The junction had 7 bases not matched to a gene; V was cut back by 5 bases and J by 3 bases. The CDR3 is made up of 16 amino acids. For recovered donors of Cohort 3, there were two negative PCRs, clearance, or symptom resolution. This clone was counted a few times.

This sequence joins TRBV7-9 and TRBJ1-3, with 10 bases that match TRBD1. The origin of this receptor is a man aged 40-55 years who had recovered from COVID-19. Source material: PBMCs or T cells enriched from blood (not recorded which). CDR3 sequence reads: CASSLRQGALGNTIYF. The CDR3 DNA follows: TGTGCCAGCAGCCTAAGACAGGGGGCGCTTGGAAACACCATATATTTT.